The 10 T cell receptor beta chains reported below all come from one sample, sequenced in a study of T cell changes during pregnancy in multiple sclerosis. Produced via immunoSEQ multiplex PCR; TCRdb's table is partial and in-frame only. Of around 15,000 clones listed, roughly four fifths are singletons. The specimen was CD8+ T cells from peripheral blood mononuclear cells, collected in the second trimester of pregnancy. The receptors were sampled from a female donor in good health, enrolled as a control in a pregnancy study.

The chain uses TRBV5-1 and TRBJ2-7, with TRBD2 as a possible D gene (5 bases). CDR1 is SGHRS and CDR2 is YFSETQ in the germline V gene. The CDR3 is 14 residues long. V gave up 0 bases and J gave up 3 bases, with 10 bases separating them. In DNA, the CDR3 is TGCGCCAGCAGCTTGGGGGCGGGCATCTACGAGCAGTACTTC. Encoded protein: CASSLGAGIYEQYF.

The chain couples TRBV18 to TRBJ2-3; 7 bases line up with TRBD1. The V gene's germline CDR1 is KGHSH and CDR2 LQKENI. V was pared by 6 bases and J by 2 bases, with 8 bases of the junction left unmatched. The CDR3 spans 15 residues. The CDR3 here is CASSSGQETTDTQYF. The CDR3 DNA reads TGTGCCAGCTCCTCCGGACAGGAGACCACAGATACGCAGTATTTT.

This chain uses TRBV4-3 with TRBJ1-1; TRBD1 is a possible D gene (6 bases). CDR1 and CDR2 from the germline V gene are LGHNA and YSLEER. The CDR3 is 12 amino acids. V was trimmed by 6 bases and J by 1 base, leaving 6 bases between them. The CDR3 spells CASRGQNTEAFF. CDR3 DNA sequence: TGCGCCAGCAGGGGACAGAACACTGAAGCTTTCTTT.

This clone was seen only once. The chain has TRBV7-6 and TRBJ1-5; D call uncertain. Trimming took off 1 base at V and 0 bases at J, with 7 bases between the two ends. Per the germline V gene, CDR1 is SGHVS and CDR2 is FNYEAQ. The CDR3 has 15 residues. The CDR3 reads CASSLDPGSNQPQHF. Written as DNA, the CDR3 is TGTGCCAGCAGCTTAGATCCCGGTAGCAATCAGCCCCAGCATTTT.

V usage is TRBV7-9 and J usage is TRBJ1-1; D is perhaps TRBD1 (6 bases). The germline V gene encodes CDR1 SEHNR and CDR2 FQNEAQ (reference sequence). The CDR3 consists of 14 residues. V gave up 2 bases and J gave up 6 bases, with 13 bases separating them. DNA of the CDR3: TGTGCCAGCAGCTTAAAGGGGGGGTTCGCTGAAGCTTTCTTT. It is translated as CASSLKGGFAEAFF. The full variable domain, rest sourced from reference TRBV7-9 and TRBJ1-1, is DTGVSQNPRHKITKRGQNVTFRCDPISEHNRLYWYRQTLGQGPEFLTYFQNEAQLEKSRLLSDRFSAERPKGSFSTLEIQRTEQGDSAMYLCASSLKGGFAEAFFGQGTRLTVV.

The chain is built from TRBV19 and TRBJ1-1; no firm D call. The CDR3 is made up of 15 amino acids. Trimming took off 5 bases at V and 1 base at J, with 14 bases between the two ends. Germline-derived CDR1 and CDR2 are LNHDA and SQIVND (reference sequence). The CDR3 bases are TGTGCCAGTAGTGCAATGGACTGGCGGAACACTGAAGCTTTCTTT. It yields the protein CASSAMDWRNTEAFF.

The chain carries TRBV19 and TRBJ2-3, with D perhaps matching TRBD2 (7 bases). Trimming cost V 5 bases and J 2 bases, with 26 bases left between them. The CDR3 totals 19 residues. CDR1 and CDR2 (germline): LNHDA, SQIVND (reference sequence). As DNA, the CDR3 is TGTGCCAGTAGTTTTTATTCGGGCGGGGGCCCATCTTCCACAGATACGCAGTATTTT. Translating it yields CASSFYSGGGPSSTDTQYF.

This clone appeared a few times. The chain links TRBV2 to TRBJ1-1; TRBD1 might be the D (5 bases). The germline V and J ends were trimmed by 4 bases and 6 bases, with 15 bases remaining between them. The germline gives CDR1 SNHLY, CDR2 FYNNEI. This CDR3 has 14 amino acids. The CDR3 spells CASSVEGLRAEAFF. The CDR3 coding sequence is TGTGCCAGCAGTGTCGAAGGGCTCAGGGCTGAAGCTTTCTTT.

This sequence joins TRBV13 and TRBJ1-1, with D uncertain. Germline V gene data show CDR1 as PRHDT and CDR2 as FYEKMQ (reference sequence). Deletions cut 1 base from V and 5 bases from J, with 5 bases between. The CDR3 consists of 12 residues. CDR3 coding DNA: TGTGCCAGCAGCTTAGTCAGGACTGAAGCTTTCTTT. It encodes CASSLVRTEAFF.

For the CDR3, the DNA is TGTGCCAGCAGCTTGGACAGGGGGACCTACGAGCAGTACTTC. Encoded protein: CASSLDRGTYEQYF. The chain links TRBV5-4 to TRBJ2-7; 8 nucleotides align to TRBD1. Germline V lookup: CDR1 SGHNT, CDR2 YYREEE (reference sequence). V lost 0 bases, J lost 2 bases, and 1 base stayed unmatched. This CDR3 is built from 14 residues.